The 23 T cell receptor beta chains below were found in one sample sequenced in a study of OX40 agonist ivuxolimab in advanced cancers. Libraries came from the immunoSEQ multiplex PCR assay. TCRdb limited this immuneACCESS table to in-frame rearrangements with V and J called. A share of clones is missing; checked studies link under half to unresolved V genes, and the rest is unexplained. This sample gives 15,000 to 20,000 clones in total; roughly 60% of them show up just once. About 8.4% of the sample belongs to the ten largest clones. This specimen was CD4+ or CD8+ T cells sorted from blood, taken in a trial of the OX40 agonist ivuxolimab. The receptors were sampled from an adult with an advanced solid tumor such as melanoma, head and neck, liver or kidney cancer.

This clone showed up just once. CDR3: CAWSVGVRSSGETQYF. CDR3 DNA sequence: TGTGCCTGGAGTGTAGGCGTTCGGTCTAGCGGTGAGACCCAGTACTTC. V usage is TRBV30 and J usage is TRBJ2-5, with 7 bases identical to TRBD2. The V segment lost 0 bases and the J segment 5 bases; nucleotides outside the gene matches: 12. The CDR3 has 16 amino acids. Germline loops: CDR1 GTSNPN, CDR2 SVGIG (reference sequence).

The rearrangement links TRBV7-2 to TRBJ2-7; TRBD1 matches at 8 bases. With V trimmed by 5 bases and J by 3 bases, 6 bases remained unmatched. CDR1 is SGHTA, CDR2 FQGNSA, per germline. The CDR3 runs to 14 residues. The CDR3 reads CASSMGQAHYEQYF. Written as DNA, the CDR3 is TGTGCCAGCAGCATGGGACAGGCCCACTACGAGCAGTACTTC.

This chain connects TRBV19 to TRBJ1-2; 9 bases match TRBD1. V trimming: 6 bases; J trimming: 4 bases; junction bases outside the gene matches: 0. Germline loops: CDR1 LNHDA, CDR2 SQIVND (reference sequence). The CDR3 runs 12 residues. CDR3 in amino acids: CASRDRGYGYTF. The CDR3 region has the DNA TGTGCCAGTAGGGACAGGGGCTATGGCTACACCTTC.

CDR3 protein: CASSLEGVGGELFF. In nucleotides, the CDR3 is TGTGCCAGCAGCTTGGAAGGGGTGGGCGGGGAGCTGTTTTTT. The chain links TRBV5-4 to TRBJ2-2, with TRBD1 as a possible D gene (5 bases). The CDR3 length is 14 residues. V was shortened by 0 bases and J by 7 bases, with 10 bases between the two germline ends. CDR1 and CDR2 (germline): SGHNT, YYREEE (reference sequence).

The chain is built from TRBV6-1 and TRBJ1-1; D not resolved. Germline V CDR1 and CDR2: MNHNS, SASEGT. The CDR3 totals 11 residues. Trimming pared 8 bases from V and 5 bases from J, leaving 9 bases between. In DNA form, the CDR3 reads TGTGCCAGCGTTCTGGGGACTGAAGCTTTCTTT. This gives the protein CASVLGTEAFF.

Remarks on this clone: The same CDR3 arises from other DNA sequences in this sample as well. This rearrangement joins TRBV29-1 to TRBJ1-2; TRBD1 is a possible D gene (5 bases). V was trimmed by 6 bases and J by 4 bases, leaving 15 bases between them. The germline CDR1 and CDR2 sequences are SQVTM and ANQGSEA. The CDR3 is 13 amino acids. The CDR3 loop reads CSVLGYGGYGYTF. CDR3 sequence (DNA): TGCAGCGTCCTAGGGTACGGGGGCTATGGCTACACCTTC.

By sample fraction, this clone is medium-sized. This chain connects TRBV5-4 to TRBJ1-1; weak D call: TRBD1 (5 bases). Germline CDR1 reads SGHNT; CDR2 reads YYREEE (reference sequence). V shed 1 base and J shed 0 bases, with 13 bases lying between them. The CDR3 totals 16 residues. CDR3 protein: CASSLWRGEMNTEAFF. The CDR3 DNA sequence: TGTGCCAGCAGCTTGTGGCGAGGGGAAATGAACACTGAAGCTTTCTTT.

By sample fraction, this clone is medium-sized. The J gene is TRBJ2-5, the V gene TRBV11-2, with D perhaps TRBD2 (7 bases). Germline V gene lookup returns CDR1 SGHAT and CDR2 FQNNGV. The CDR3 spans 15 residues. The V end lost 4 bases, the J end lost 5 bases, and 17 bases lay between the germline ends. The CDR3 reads CASSSPEGGRETQYF. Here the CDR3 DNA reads TGTGCCAGCAGCTCACCGGAGGGGGGGCGGGAGACCCAGTACTTC.

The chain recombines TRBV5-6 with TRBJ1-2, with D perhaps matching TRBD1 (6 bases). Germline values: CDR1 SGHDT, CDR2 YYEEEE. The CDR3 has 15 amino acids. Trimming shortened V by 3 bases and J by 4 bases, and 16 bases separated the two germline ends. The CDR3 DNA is TGTGCCAGCAGCTCGGGACATCAGCTGAGCTATGGCTACACCTTC. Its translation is CASSSGHQLSYGYTF.

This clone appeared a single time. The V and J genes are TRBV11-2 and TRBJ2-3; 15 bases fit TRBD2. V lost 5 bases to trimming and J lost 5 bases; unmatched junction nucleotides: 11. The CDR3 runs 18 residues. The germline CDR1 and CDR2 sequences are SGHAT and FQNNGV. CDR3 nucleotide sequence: TGTGCCAGCAGCAGCTTATTAGGGACTAGCGGGGGGCGAGATACGCAGTATTTT. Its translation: CASSSLLGTSGGRDTQYF.

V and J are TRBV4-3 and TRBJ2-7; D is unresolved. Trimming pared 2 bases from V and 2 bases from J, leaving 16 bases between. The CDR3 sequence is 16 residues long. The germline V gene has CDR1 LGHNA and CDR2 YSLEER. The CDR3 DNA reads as TGCGCCAGCAGCCAAAGTCTACTCCTTACGACCTACGAGCAGTACTTC. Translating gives CASSQSLLLTTYEQYF.

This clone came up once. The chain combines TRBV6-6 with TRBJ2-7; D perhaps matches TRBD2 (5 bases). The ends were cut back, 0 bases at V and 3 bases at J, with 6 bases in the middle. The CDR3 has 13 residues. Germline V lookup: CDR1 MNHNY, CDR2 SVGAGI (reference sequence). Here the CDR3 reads CASSYSRGYEQYF. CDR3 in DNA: TGTGCCAGCAGTTACTCTCGGGGCTACGAGCAGTACTTC.

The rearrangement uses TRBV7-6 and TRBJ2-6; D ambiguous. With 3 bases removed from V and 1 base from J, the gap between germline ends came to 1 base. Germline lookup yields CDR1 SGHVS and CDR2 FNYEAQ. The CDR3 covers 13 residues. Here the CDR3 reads CASSFSGANVLTF. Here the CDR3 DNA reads TGTGCCAGCAGCTTTTCTGGGGCCAACGTCCTGACTTTC.

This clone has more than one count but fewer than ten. In DNA form, the CDR3 reads TGTGCCAGCGGACGACTAAACACAGATACGCAGTATTTT. Translating it yields CASGRLNTDTQYF. The V and J genes are TRBV9 and TRBJ2-3; the D gene is possibly TRBD2 (5 bases). The CDR3 runs 13 residues. Germline CDR1 reads SGDLS; CDR2 reads YYNGEE. Trimming stripped 7 bases from V and 2 bases from J, with 11 bases between.

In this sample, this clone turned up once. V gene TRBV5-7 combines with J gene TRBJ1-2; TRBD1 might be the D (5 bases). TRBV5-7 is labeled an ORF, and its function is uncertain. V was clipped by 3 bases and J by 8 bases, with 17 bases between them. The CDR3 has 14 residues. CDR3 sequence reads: CASSYDSRMRGYTF. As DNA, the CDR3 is TGTGCCAGCAGCTACGACAGTCGGATGCGCGGCTACACCTTC.

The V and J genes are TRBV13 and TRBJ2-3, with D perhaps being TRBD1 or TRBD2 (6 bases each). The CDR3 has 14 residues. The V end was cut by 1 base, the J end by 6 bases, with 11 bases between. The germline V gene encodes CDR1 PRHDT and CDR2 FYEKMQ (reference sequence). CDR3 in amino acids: CASSLDGGLDTQYF. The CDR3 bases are TGTGCCAGCAGCTTAGACGGGGGCCTGGATACGCAGTATTTT.

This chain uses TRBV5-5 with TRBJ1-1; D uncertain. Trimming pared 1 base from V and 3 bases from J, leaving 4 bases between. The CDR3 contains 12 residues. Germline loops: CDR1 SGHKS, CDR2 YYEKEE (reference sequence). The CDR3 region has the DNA TGTGCCAGCAGCTTGATTGACACTGAAGCTTTCTTT. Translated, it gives CASSLIDTEAFF.

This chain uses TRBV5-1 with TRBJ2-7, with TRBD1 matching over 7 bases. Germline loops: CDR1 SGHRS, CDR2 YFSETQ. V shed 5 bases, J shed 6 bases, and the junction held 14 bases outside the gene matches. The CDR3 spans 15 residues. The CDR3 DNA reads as TGCGCCAGCAGTCCTACCGCCAGACAGGGATTCGAGCAGTACTTC. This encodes CASSPTARQGFEQYF.

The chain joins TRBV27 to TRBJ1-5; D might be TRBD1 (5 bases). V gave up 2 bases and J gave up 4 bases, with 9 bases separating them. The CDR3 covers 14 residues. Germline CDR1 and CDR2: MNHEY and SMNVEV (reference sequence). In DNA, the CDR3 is TGTGCCAGCAGTTTAAGGGACGATAATCAGCCCCAGCATTTT. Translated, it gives CASSLRDDNQPQHF.

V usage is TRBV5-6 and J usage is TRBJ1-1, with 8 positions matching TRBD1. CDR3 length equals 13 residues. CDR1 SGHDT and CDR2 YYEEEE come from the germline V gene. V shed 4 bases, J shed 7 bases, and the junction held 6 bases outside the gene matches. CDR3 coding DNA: TGTGCCAGCAGCCCGACAGGGGCGGGTGAAGCTTTCTTT. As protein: CASSPTGAGEAFF.

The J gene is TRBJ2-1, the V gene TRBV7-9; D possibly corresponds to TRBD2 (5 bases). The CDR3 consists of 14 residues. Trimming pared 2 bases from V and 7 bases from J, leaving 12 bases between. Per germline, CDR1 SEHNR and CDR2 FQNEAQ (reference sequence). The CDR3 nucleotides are TGTGCCAGCAGCTTACTCCTAGCTGGGAATGAGCAGTTCTTC. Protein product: CASSLLLAGNEQFF.

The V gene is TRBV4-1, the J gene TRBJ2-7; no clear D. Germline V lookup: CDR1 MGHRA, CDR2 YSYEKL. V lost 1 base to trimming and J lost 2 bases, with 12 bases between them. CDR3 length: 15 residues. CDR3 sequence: CASSQVDDPTYEQYF. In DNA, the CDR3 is TGCGCCAGCAGCCAAGTGGATGACCCCACCTACGAGCAGTACTTC.

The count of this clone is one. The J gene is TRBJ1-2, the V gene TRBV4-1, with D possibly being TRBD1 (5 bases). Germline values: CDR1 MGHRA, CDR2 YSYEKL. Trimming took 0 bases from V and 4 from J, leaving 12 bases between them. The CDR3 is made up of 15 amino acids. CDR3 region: CASSQDRVDGYGYTF. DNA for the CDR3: TGCGCCAGCAGCCAAGACAGGGTAGACGGCTATGGCTACACCTTC.